A single T cell receptor (beta chain) is shown here with its context. In germline, CDR1 is WNHNN, CDR2 SYGVQD (reference sequence). V lost 6 bases to trimming and J lost 1 base, with 16 bases between them. This CDR3 has 15 amino acids. This sample was included in a study of blood T cell repertoires in COVID-19. Study at large: Samples taken during acute and convalescent COVID-19 were collected in the United States, Italy and Spain. Sources were T cells, B-cell-depleted T cells, or PBMCs; the material itself was cDNA or gDNA.

In the study's own analysis: Reference gene primer amplification gave estimated nucleated cell counts. Some clones are missing from TCRdb's copy, which holds only in-frame ones; the method was immunoSEQ multiplex PCR. That table is the source of V, J and clone size, and D and trimming were worked out from the DNA. The data show some 200,000 clones, around three quarters seen once. The sample taken for sequencing was peripheral blood. This clonotype was obtained from a woman aged 70-85 years with acute or convalescent COVID-19. J is TRBJ2-7 and V is TRBV10-1, with D possibly TRBD2 on 5 matching bases. This CDR3 reads CASSEAGIRSYEQYF. The CDR3 region has the DNA TGCGCCAGCAGCGAGGCCGGGATTAGGTCCTACGAGCAGTACTTC.